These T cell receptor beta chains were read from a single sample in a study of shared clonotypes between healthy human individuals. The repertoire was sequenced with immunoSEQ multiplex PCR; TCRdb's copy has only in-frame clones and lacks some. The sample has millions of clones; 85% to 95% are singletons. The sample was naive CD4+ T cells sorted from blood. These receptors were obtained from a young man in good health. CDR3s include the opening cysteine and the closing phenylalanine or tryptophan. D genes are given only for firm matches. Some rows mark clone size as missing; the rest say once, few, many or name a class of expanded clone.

DNA: TGTGCCAGCAGAGCCGACCGCCAGCCCCAGCATTTT
CDR3: CASRADRQPQHF
J: TRBJ1-5
length: 12
size: .
V: TRBV6-1
D: .

DNA: TGTGCCAGCAGTTCCGGGATACCGACAGGGCTGGGGGAGCAGTACTTC
CDR3: CASSSGIPTGLGEQYF
J: TRBJ2-7
length: 16
size: .
V: TRBV6-5
D: TRBD1

DNA: TGTGCCAGCAGTAACGACGGTTATGAAGCTTTCTTT
CDR3: CASSNDGYEAFF
J: TRBJ1-1
length: 12
size: .
V: TRBV2
D: .

DNA: TGCAGCGTTTTAGCGGGACCAATCACAGATACGCAGTATTTT
CDR3: CSVLAGPITDTQYF
J: TRBJ2-3
length: 14
size: .
V: TRBV29-1
D: TRBD2

DNA: TGTGCCAGCAGAAGGGACAGGGCTAAGACTGGCGAGCAGTACTTC
CDR3: CASRRDRAKTGEQYF
J: TRBJ2-7
length: 15
size: .
V: TRBV6-5
D: TRBD1

DNA: TGTGCCAGCAGTGAGATCCCACTAACGGCTAGCGGGAGGTCGAATGAGCAGTTCTTC
CDR3: CASSEIPLTASGRSNEQFF
J: TRBJ2-1
length: 19
size: .
V: TRBV6-1
D: TRBD2

DNA: TGTGCCAGCAGCAAACGCACTTTGACACCAGACTATGGCTACACCTTC
CDR3: CASSKRTLTPDYGYTF
J: TRBJ1-2
length: 16
size: .
V: TRBV7-2
D: .

DNA: TGTGCCAGCAGCTTAACCCCGAATGAAAAACTGTTTTTT
CDR3: CASSLTPNEKLFF
J: TRBJ1-4
length: 13
size: once
V: TRBV7-3
D: .

DNA: TGTGCCACCAGCCTTGCGGGGGGGATCACAGATACGCAGTATTTT
CDR3: CATSLAGGITDTQYF
J: TRBJ2-3
length: 15
size: .
V: TRBV15
D: TRBD2

DNA: TGTGCCAGCCGGAGGGACTCTGGGGCCAACGTCCTGACTTTC
CDR3: CASRRDSGANVLTF
J: TRBJ2-6
length: 14
size: .
V: TRBV6-5
D: .

DNA: TGCGCCAGCAGCGCTTACAGGGAGAGTTACGAGCAGTACTTC
CDR3: CASSAYRESYEQYF
J: TRBJ2-7
length: 14
size: .
V: TRBV4-1
D: .

DNA: TGCGCCAGCAGTGCTAGGGGGTCCCAAGAGACCCAGTACTTC
CDR3: CASSARGSQETQYF
J: TRBJ2-5
length: 14
size: .
V: TRBV10-2
D: .

DNA: TGTGCCACCAGGCGGGGTTCGCGCTACACCTTC
CDR3: CATRRGSRYTF
J: TRBJ1-2
length: 11
size: .
V: TRBV6-5
D: .

DNA: TGCAGCGTCCAGGGGAAAACACGCACGGATACGCAGTATTTT
CDR3: CSVQGKTRTDTQYF
J: TRBJ2-3
length: 14
size: once
V: TRBV29-1
D: .

DNA: TGTGCCAGTAGTCGGGATCAGGGAATAGCGGGCTACACCTTC
CDR3: CASSRDQGIAGYTF
J: TRBJ1-2
length: 14
size: .
V: TRBV19
D: .

DNA: TGTGCCAGCAGTCCCGGACTCCAAGAGACCCAGTACTTC
CDR3: CASSPGLQETQYF
J: TRBJ2-5
length: 13
size: .
V: TRBV2
D: .

DNA: TGTGCCAGCATGGGACAGGGGATTGGTGGCTACACCTTC
CDR3: CASMGQGIGGYTF
J: TRBJ1-2
length: 13
size: .
V: TRBV2
D: TRBD1

DNA: TGTGCCAGCAGCCTGGGCAGCTCCTACAATGAGCAGTTCTTC
CDR3: CASSLGSSYNEQFF
J: TRBJ2-1
length: 14
size: .
V: TRBV7-3
D: .

DNA: TGTGCCAGCAGTCCCCGGGGGTTTCCGGGTCAGCCCCAGCATTTT
CDR3: CASSPRGFPGQPQHF
J: TRBJ1-5
length: 15
size: .
V: TRBV6-5
D: .

DNA: TGTGCCAGCTCACCACGGGACAGAGGCTTTTACGAGCAGTTCTTC
CDR3: CASSPRDRGFYEQFF
J: TRBJ2-1
length: 15
size: .
V: TRBV18
D: TRBD1